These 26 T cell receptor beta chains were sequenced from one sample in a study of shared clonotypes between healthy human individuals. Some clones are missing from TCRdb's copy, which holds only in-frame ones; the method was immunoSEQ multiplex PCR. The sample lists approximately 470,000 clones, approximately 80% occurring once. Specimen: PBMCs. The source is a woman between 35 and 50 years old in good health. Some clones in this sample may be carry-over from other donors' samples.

The CDR3 region is CAWDGTRIGNEQFF. The CDR3 coding sequence is TGTGCCTGGGACGGGACTCGGATCGGCAATGAGCAGTTCTTC. This sequence joins TRBV30 and TRBJ2-1; TRBD2 is a possible D gene (6 bases). Germline CDR1 and CDR2: GTSNPN and SVGIG (reference sequence). The CDR3 is 14 residues long. Trimming stripped 5 bases from V and 6 bases from J, with 17 bases between.

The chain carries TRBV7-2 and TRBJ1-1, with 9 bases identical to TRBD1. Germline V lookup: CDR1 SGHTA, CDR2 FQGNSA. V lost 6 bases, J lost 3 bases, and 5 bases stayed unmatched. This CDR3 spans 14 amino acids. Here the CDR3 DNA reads TGTGCCAGCAGAAAGACAGGGGGTCACACTGAAGCTTTCTTT. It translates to CASRKTGGHTEAFF.

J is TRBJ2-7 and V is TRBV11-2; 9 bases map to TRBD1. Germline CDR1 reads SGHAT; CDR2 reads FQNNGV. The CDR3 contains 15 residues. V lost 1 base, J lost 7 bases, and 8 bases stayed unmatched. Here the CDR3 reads CASSLGAQGAREQYF. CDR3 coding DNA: TGTGCCAGCAGCTTAGGGGCACAGGGGGCGCGAGAGCAGTACTTC.

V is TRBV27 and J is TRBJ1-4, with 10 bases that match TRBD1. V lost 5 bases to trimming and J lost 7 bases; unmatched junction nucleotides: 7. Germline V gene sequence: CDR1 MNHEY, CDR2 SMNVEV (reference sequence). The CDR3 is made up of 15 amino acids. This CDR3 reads CASSPWTGGTEKLFF. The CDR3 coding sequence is TGTGCCAGCAGTCCCTGGACAGGGGGGACTGAAAAACTGTTTTTT.

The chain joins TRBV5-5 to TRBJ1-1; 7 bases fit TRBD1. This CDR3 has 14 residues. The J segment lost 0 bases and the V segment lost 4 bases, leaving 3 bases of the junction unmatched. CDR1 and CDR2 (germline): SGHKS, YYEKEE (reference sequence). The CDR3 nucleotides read TGTGCCAGCAGCCGACAGGGATTGAACACTGAAGCTTTCTTT. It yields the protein CASSRQGLNTEAFF.

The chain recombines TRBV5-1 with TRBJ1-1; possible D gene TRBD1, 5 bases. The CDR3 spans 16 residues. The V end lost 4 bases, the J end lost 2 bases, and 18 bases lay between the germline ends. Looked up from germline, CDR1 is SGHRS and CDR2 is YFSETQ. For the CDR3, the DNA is TGCGCCAGCAGCCCCCTACTTGGGACCGCCAACACTGAAGCTTTCTTT. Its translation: CASSPLLGTANTEAFF.

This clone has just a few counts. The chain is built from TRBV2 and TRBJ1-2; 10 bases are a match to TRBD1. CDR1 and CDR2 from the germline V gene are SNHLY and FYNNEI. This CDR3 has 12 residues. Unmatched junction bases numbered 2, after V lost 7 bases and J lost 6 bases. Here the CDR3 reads CASTGTGDGYTF. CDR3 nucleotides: TGTGCCAGCACCGGGACAGGGGATGGCTACACCTTC.

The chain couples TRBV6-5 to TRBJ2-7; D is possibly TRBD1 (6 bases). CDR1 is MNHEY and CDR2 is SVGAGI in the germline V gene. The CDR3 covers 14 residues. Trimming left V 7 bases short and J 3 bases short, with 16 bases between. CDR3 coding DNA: TGTGCCAGCACCCGAGGGGGTATTGGCTACGAGCAGTACTTC. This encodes CASTRGGIGYEQYF.

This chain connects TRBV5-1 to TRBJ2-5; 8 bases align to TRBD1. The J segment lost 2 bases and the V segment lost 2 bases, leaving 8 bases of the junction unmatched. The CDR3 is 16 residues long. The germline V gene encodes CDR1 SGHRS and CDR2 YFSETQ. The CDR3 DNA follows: TGCGCCAGCAGCTTTGGGACAGGCCAAAGACAAGAGACCCAGTACTTC. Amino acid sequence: CASSFGTGQRQETQYF.

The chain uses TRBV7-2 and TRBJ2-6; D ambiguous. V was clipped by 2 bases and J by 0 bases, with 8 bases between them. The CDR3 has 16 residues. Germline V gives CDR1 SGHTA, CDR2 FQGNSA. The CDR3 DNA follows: TGTGCCAGCAGCTTAATGCGGATCTCTGGGGCCAACGTCCTGACTTTC. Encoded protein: CASSLMRISGANVLTF.

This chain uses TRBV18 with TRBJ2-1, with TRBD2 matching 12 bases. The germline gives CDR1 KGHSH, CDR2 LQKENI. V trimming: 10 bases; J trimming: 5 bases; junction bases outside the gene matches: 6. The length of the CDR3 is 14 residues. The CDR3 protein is CATKTSGRDNEQFF. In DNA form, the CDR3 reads TGTGCCACCAAGACTAGCGGGAGAGACAATGAGCAGTTCTTC.

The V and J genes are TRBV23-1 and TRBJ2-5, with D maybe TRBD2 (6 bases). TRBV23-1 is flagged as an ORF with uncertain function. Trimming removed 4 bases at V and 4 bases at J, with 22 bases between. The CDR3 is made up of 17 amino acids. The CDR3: CASSLIRAVPEGETQYF. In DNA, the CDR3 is TGCGCCAGCAGTCTAATCAGGGCAGTGCCGGAGGGAGAGACCCAGTACTTC.

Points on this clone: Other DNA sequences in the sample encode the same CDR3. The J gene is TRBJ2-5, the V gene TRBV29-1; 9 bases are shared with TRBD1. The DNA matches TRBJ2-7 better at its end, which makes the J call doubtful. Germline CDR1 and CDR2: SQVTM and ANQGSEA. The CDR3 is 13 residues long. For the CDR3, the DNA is TGCAGCGTTAGGACAGGGGTGACCTACGAGCAGTACTTC. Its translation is CSVRTGVTYEQYF.

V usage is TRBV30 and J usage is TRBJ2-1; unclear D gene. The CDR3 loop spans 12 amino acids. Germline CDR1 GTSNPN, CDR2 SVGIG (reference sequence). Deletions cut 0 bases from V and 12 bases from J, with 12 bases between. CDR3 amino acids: CAWSVQSTGQFF. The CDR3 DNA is TGTGCCTGGAGTGTACAGTCAACCGGGCAGTTCTTC.

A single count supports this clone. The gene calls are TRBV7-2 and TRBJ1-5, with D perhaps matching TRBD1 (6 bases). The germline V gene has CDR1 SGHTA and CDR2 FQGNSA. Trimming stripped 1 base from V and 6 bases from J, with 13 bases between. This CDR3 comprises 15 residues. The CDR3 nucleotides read TGTGCCAGCAGCTTAGTACTCGGGGGGCCTCAGCCCCAGCATTTT. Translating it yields CASSLVLGGPQPQHF.

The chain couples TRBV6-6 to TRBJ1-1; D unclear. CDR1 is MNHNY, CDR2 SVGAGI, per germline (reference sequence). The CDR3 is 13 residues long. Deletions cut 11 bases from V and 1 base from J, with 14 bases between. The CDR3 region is CAARKNQNTEAFF. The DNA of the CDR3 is TGTGCCGCTCGAAAAAACCAGAACACTGAAGCTTTCTTT.

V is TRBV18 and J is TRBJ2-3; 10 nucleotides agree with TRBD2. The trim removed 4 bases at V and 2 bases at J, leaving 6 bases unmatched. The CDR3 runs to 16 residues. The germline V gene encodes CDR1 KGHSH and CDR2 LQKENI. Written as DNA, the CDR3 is TGTGCCAGCTCACTCCGGACTAGCGGACACACAGATACGCAGTATTTT. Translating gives CASSLRTSGHTDTQYF.

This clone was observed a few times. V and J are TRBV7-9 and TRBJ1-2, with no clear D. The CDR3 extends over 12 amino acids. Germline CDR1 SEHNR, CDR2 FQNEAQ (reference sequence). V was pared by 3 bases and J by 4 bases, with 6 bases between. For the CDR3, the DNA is TGTGCCAGCAGCTTGGACTTCTATGGCTACACCTTC. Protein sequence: CASSLDFYGYTF.

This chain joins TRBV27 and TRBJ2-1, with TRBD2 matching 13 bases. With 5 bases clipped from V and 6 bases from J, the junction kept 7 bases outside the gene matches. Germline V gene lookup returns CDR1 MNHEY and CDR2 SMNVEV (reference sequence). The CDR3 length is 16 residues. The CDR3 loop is CASSPRTSGSFNEQFF. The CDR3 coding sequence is TGTGCCAGCAGTCCCAGGACTAGCGGGAGTTTCAATGAGCAGTTCTTC.

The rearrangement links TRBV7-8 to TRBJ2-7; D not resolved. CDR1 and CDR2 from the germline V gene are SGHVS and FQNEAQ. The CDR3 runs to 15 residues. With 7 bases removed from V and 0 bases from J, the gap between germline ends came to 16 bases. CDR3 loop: CASTPSGVISYEQYF. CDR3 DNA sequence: TGTGCCAGCACCCCCAGTGGGGTAATCTCCTACGAGCAGTACTTC. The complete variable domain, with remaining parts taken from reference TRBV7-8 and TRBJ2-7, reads GAGVSQSPRYKVAKRGQDVALRCDPISGHVSLFWYQQALGQGPEFLTYFQNEAQLDKSGLPSDRFFAERPEGSVSTLKIQRTQQEDSAVYLCASTPSGVISYEQYFGPGTRLTVT.

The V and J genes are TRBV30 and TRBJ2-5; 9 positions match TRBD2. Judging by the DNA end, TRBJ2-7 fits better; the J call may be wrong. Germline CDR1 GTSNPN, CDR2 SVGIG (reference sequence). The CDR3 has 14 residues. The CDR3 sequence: CAWRKAGGSYEQYF. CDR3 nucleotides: TGTGCCTGGCGAAAAGCGGGAGGCTCCTACGAGCAGTACTTC.

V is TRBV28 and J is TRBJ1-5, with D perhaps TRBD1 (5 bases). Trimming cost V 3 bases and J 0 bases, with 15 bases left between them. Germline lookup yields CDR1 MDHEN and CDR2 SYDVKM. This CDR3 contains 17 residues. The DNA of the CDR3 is TGTGCCAGCAGTTTGGGGGTCGGGGGGAATAGCAATCAGCCCCAGCATTTT. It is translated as CASSLGVGGNSNQPQHF.

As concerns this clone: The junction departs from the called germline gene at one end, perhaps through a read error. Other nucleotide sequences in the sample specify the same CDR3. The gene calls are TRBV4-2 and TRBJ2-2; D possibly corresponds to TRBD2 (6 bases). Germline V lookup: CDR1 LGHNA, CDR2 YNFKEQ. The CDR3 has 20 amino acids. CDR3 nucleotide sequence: TGTGCCAGTAGCCATTGGTCGGCGGGACGGATTACTCCGAACACCGGGGAGCTGTTTTTT. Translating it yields CASSHWSAGRITPNTGELFF.

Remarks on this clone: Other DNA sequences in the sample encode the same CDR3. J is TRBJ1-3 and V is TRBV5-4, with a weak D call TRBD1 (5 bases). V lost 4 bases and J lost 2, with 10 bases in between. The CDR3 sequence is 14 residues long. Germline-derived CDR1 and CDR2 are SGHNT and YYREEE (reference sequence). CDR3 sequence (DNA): TGTGCCAGCAGCCGGGAAGGGGCTGGAAACACCATATATTTT. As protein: CASSREGAGNTIYF.

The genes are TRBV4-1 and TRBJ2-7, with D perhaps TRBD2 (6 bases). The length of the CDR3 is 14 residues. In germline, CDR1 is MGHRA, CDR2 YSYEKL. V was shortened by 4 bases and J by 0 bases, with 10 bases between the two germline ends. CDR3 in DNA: TGCGCCAGCAGCCCCGGGACTTACTCCTACGAGCAGTACTTC. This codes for CASSPGTYSYEQYF.

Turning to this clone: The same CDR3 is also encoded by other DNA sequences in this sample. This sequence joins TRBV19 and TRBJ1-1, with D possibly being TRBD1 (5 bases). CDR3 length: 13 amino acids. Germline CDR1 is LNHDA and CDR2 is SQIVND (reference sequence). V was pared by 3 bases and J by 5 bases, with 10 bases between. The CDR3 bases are TGTGCCAGTAGTATTCAGGGTCGGACTGAAGCTTTCTTT. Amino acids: CASSIQGRTEAFF.